Reported below is one TCR beta chain. Its antigen is unidentified. These data come from a study of OX40 agonist ivuxolimab in advanced cancers. About the study: Across the patients, intravenous ivuxolimab was delivered every 2 weeks at 0.01 to 10 mg/kg. Study-wide findings and caveats: Expanded peripheral T cell antigen specificity was not determined. Certain nonresponding patients likewise had low normalized T-cell clonal expansion.

Produced via immunoSEQ multiplex PCR; TCRdb's table is partial and in-frame only. Among 58,000 or so clones listed, roughly four fifths were seen once. Source: CD4+ or CD8+ T cells sorted from blood, taken in a trial of the OX40 agonist ivuxolimab. This TCR came from an adult with an advanced solid tumor such as melanoma, head and neck, liver or kidney cancer.

The CDR3 nucleotides are TGCAGCGCCGAAGGTACTACACGCAAGACAGATACGCAGTATTTT. As protein: CSAEGTTRKTDTQYF. V usage is TRBV29-1 and J usage is TRBJ2-3; D gene ambiguous. CDR1 and CDR2 (germline): SQVTM, ANQGSEA. V was clipped by 7 bases and J by 3 bases, with 20 bases between them. This CDR3 spans 15 amino acids.